These 16 T cell receptor beta chains came from one sample sequenced in a study of control samples from healthy donors and cancer patients. The method was immunoSEQ multiplex PCR; TCRdb's version includes in-frame clones alone and lacks a portion of them. This table holds roughly 200,000 clones, 80% to 95% found once. The material sequenced was blood. These receptors were collected from a man aged 18 to 29 in good health.

The V and J genes are TRBV6-2 or TRBV6-3 and TRBJ1-5; tentative D call: TRBD1 (5 bases). CDR1 and CDR2 from the germline V gene are MNHEY and SVGEGT. The CDR3 loop spans 14 amino acids. V shed 0 bases and J shed 9 bases, with 12 bases lying between them. CDR3 bases: TGTGCCAGCAGTTACTCGTCCGGGGGAAGGCCCCAGCATTTT. Translating it yields CASSYSSGGRPQHF.

This chain joins TRBV5-1 and TRBJ1-1; tentative D call: TRBD1 (5 bases). Per germline, CDR1 SGHRS and CDR2 YFSETQ. V gave up 4 bases and J gave up 1 base, with 8 bases separating them. The CDR3 contains 13 residues. The CDR3 region is CASSPGTNTEAFF. The CDR3 DNA sequence: TGCGCCAGCAGCCCCGGGACGAACACTGAAGCTTTCTTT.

The rearrangement uses TRBV3-1 (or the pseudogene TRBV3-2) and TRBJ2-7; tentative D call: TRBD2 (6 bases). Germline CDR1 LGHDT, CDR2 YNNKEL (reference sequence). Trimming removed 1 base at V and 7 bases at J, with 11 bases between. The CDR3 extends over 13 amino acids. The chain's CDR3 is CASSQGGRGEQYF. The CDR3 DNA follows: TGTGCCAGCAGCCAAGGGGGACGGGGGGAGCAGTACTTC.

As for this clone: Other DNA sequences in this specimen translate into the identical CDR3. The genes are TRBV3-1 (or the pseudogene TRBV3-2) and TRBJ2-6, with a tentative D call TRBD2 (6 bases). Deletions cut 0 bases from V and 2 bases from J, with 17 bases between. The CDR3 is 19 amino acids. Germline CDR1 is LGHDT and CDR2 is YNNKEL (reference sequence). The CDR3 DNA reads as TGTGCCAGCAGCCAAGAACTGGCGGGGCCCGCCCCTGGGGCCAACGTCCTGACTTTC. This translates into CASSQELAGPAPGANVLTF.

The V gene is TRBV13, the J gene TRBJ1-2; 7 nucleotides align to TRBD1. The CDR3 covers 17 residues. Germline V gene sequence: CDR1 PRHDT, CDR2 FYEKMQ (reference sequence). Unmatched junction bases numbered 21, after V lost 9 bases and J lost 5 bases. The CDR3 is CASGVSTEGALEYGYTF. The CDR3 coding sequence is TGTGCCAGTGGCGTGTCGACAGAGGGGGCGCTAGAATATGGCTACACCTTC. The variable domain in full, with the rest retrieved from reference TRBV13 and TRBJ1-2, is AAGVIQSPRHLIKEKRETATLKCYPIPRHDTVYWYQQGPGQDPQFLISFYEKMQSDKGSIPDRFSAQQFSDYHSELNMSSLELGDSALYFCASGVSTEGALEYGYTFGSGTRLTVV.

In its sample, this clone was seen a few times. For the CDR3, the DNA is TGTGCCAGCAGCTCTGACAGGGATCAGCCCCAGCATTTT. This gives the protein CASSSDRDQPQHF. The chain has TRBV5-4 and TRBJ1-5, with 7 bases lining up with TRBD1. The CDR3 extends over 13 amino acids. J was trimmed by 5 bases and V by 3 bases; bases with no gene match: 2. Germline loops: CDR1 SGHNT, CDR2 YYREEE (reference sequence).

The J gene is TRBJ1-5, the V gene TRBV29-1; D is unresolved. Looked up from germline, CDR1 is SQVTM and CDR2 is ANQGSEA. Trimming removed 7 bases at V and 0 bases at J, with 13 bases between. The CDR3 length is 14 residues. The DNA of the CDR3 is TGCAGCGAAGACCGGGAGGATAGCAATCAGCCCCAGCATTTT. As protein: CSEDREDSNQPQHF.

The chain carries TRBV28 and TRBJ1-5, with 7 bases fitting TRBD1. CDR1 and CDR2 (germline): MDHEN, SYDVKM. J was trimmed by 1 base and V by 6 bases; bases with no gene match: 3. The CDR3 has 14 amino acids. The CDR3 sequence: CASSGQASNQPQHF. Written as DNA, the CDR3 is TGTGCCAGCAGCGGACAGGCCAGCAATCAGCCCCAGCATTTT.

The CDR3 here is CASRLALRRGGVYRGYTF. The CDR3 DNA is TGTGCAAGTCGCTTAGCGCTTCGGAGGGGGGGAGTATATCGTGGCTACACCTTC. The J gene is TRBJ1-2, the V gene TRBV12-2. TRBV12-2 is a known pseudogene. The CDR3 has 18 amino acids.

The chain has TRBV19 and TRBJ2-4; TRBD2 aligns across 8 bases. After removal of 2 bases from V and 7 bases from J, the junction contained 10 bases not matched to a gene. The CDR3 spans 16 residues. Looked up from germline, CDR1 is LNHDA and CDR2 is SQIVND (reference sequence). The CDR3 region is CASSINSGAWVNIQYF. DNA of the CDR3: TGTGCCAGTAGTATAAATAGCGGGGCATGGGTGAACATTCAGTACTTC.

This chain connects TRBV27 to TRBJ2-3; 13 bases map to TRBD2. In germline, CDR1 is MNHEY, CDR2 SMNVEV (reference sequence). The CDR3 loop spans 17 amino acids. The V segment lost 1 base and the J segment 3 bases; nucleotides outside the gene matches: 4. The CDR3 region is CASSLLTSGGATDTQYF. The CDR3 DNA reads TGTGCCAGCAGTTTATTAACTAGCGGGGGGGCGACAGATACGCAGTATTTT.

The CDR3 sequence is CASSPVRASQYF. In nucleotides, the CDR3 is TGTGCCAGCAGCCCCGTTAGGGCCTCGCAGTATTTT. The chain uses TRBV2 and TRBJ2-3; D not certain. The CDR3 is made up of 12 amino acids. CDR1 and CDR2 from the germline V gene are SNHLY and FYNNEI. V lost 6 bases and J 10 bases, leaving 14 bases between the germline ends.

This chain uses TRBV2 with TRBJ1-6; TRBD1 matches at 7 bases. CDR3 length: 15 residues. Trimming cost V 7 bases and J 9 bases; bases outside gene matches: 12. The germline V gene has CDR1 SNHLY and CDR2 FYNNEI. The DNA for the CDR3 is TGTGCCAGCATCCTACAGGGGACAACAACTTCACCCCTCCACTTT. The encoded protein is CASILQGTTTSPLHF.

This clone was observed once. The rearrangement joins TRBV3-1 (or the pseudogene TRBV3-2) to TRBJ1-2; weak D call: TRBD1 (6 bases). The CDR3 runs 14 residues. V was cut by 1 base and J by 8 bases, with 14 bases left in between. Germline CDR1 LGHDT, CDR2 YNNKEL (reference sequence). CDR3 nucleotides: TGTGCCAGCAGCCAAGGGACAGAGGGTGCCGGCTACACCTTC. Residues: CASSQGTEGAGYTF.

The rearrangement joins TRBV2 to TRBJ1-1, with D unresolved. The CDR3 sequence is 13 residues long. Trimming took 4 bases from V and 0 from J, leaving 6 bases between them. CDR1 and CDR2 from the germline V gene are SNHLY and FYNNEI. As DNA, the CDR3 is TGTGCCAGCAGTGCCCCACTGAACACTGAAGCTTTCTTT. Protein: CASSAPLNTEAFF. The full variable domain, with the rest looked up from reference TRBV2 and TRBJ1-1, is EPEVTQTPSHQVTQMGQEVILRCVPISNHLYFYWYRQILGQKVEFLVSFYNNEISEKSEIFDDQFSVERPDGSNFTLKIRSTKLEDSAMYFCASSAPLNTEAFFGQGTRLTVV.

The chain employs TRBV9 and TRBJ1-3; D call uncertain. The CDR3 sequence is 15 residues long. Looked up from germline, CDR1 is SGDLS and CDR2 is YYNGEE. The V end lost 0 bases, the J end lost 6 bases, and 13 bases lay between the germline ends. For the CDR3, the DNA is TGTGCCAGCAGCGTAGCAGCAGAACCTGTAAACACCATATATTTT. Translating gives CASSVAAEPVNTIYF.